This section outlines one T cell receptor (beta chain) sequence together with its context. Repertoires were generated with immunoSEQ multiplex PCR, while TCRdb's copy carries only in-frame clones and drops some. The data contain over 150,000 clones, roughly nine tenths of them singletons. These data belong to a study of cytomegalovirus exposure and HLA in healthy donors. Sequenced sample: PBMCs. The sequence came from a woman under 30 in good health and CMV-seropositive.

The CDR3 loop reads CASSPPAGGNEKLFF. CDR3 bases: TGTGCCAGCTCACCCCCGGCAGGGGGTAATGAAAAACTGTTTTTT. The chain carries TRBV18 and TRBJ1-4; TRBD1 agrees at 7 bases. Germline trimming cut 3 bases from V and 4 bases from J; bases unmatched to any gene: 5. Germline V gene lookup returns CDR1 KGHSH and CDR2 LQKENI. The CDR3 has 15 residues.